This is a list of T cell receptor beta chains from one sample in a study of cytomegalovirus exposure and HLA in healthy donors. Produced via immunoSEQ multiplex PCR; TCRdb's table is partial and in-frame only. The sample includes about 88,000 clones, approximately 71% seen only once; the top ten take about a sixth. The sequencing sample was made of PBMCs. The receptors here all came from a woman aged 18 to 35 in good health and CMV-seropositive. Each CDR3 is given with its conserved first and last residue. The order of the fields is D gene, V gene, J gene, CDR3 DNA, CDR3 protein. D genes are given only for firm matches.

NA	TRBV10-3	TRBJ1-5	TGTGCCATCAGTTCCTCCGGACAGACTAATCAGCCCCAGCATTTT	CAISSSGQTNQPQHF
TRBD2	TRBV4-3	TRBJ2-3	TGCGCCAGCAGCAGCCGACTAGCGGGAGGAGTGGATACGCAGTATTTT	CASSSRLAGGVDTQYF
NA	TRBV7-8	TRBJ1-1	TGTGCCAGCAGCCCCAGCGGGGGGCCCACTGAAGCTTTCTTT	CASSPSGGPTEAFF
TRBD1	TRBV5-4	TRBJ1-1	TGTGCCAGCAGCTTGGGGACAGGAGGGAACACTGAAGCTTTCTTT	CASSLGTGGNTEAFF
TRBD1	TRBV28	TRBJ2-7	TGTGCCAGCAGTTTGGGGACAGGGTTTCGGGAGCAGTACTTC	CASSLGTGFREQYF
NA	TRBV19	TRBJ1-6	TGTGCCAGTAGGCTACAAACAGGGTATGGACCCCTCCACTTT	CASRLQTGYGPLHF
NA	TRBV5-6	TRBJ2-3	TGTGCCAGCAGCTTGCAGAGACACACAGATACGCAGTATTTT	CASSLQRHTDTQYF
TRBD1	TRBV6-1	TRBJ2-7	TGTGCCAGCAGTGCGCGGACAGGGGGCCCGCCCTACGAGCAGTACTTC	CASSARTGGPPYEQYF
TRBD2	TRBV9	TRBJ2-3	TGTGCCAGCAGCGTAGGACCCGCGGGGGTATACACAGATACGCAGTATTTT	CASSVGPAGVYTDTQYF
TRBD1	TRBV28	TRBJ2-2	TGTGCCACCACCCTAGGGACAGGTTACACCGGGGAGCTGTTTTTT	CATTLGTGYTGELFF
TRBD2	TRBV7-6	TRBJ2-7	TGTGCCAGCAGCCACCTGACTAGCGGGAGGGTTGGCGAGCAGTACTTC	CASSHLTSGRVGEQYF